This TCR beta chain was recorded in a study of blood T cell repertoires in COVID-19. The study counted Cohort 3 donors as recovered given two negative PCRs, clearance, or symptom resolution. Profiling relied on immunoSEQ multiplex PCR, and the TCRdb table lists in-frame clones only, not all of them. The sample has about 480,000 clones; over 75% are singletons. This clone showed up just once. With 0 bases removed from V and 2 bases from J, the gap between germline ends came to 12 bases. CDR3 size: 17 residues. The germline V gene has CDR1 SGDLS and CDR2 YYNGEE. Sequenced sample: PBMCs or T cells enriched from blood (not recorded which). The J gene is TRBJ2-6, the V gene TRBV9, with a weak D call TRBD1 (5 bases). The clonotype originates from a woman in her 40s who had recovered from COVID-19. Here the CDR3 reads CASSVEKGIAGANVLTF. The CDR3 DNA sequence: TGTGCCAGCAGCGTAGAGAAGGGGATAGCTGGGGCCAACGTCCTGACTTTC.